This entry lists 15 T cell receptor beta chains sequenced from one sample in a study of blood T cell repertoires in COVID-19. Repertoires were generated with immunoSEQ multiplex PCR, while TCRdb's copy carries only in-frame clones and drops some. In the table there are roughly 220,000 clones, around 88% of which are singletons. The material sequenced was PBMCs or T cells enriched from blood (not recorded which). The receptors originated from a woman in her 50s with acute COVID-19.

The chain employs TRBV7-9 and TRBJ1-1, with D perhaps TRBD1 (6 bases). V was clipped by 2 bases and J by 10 bases, with 17 bases between them. This CDR3 has 14 amino acids. Germline V lookup: CDR1 SEHNR, CDR2 FQNEAQ (reference sequence). The CDR3 protein is CASSLFTGPTGAFF. In DNA, the CDR3 is TGTGCCAGCAGCTTATTTACAGGGCCAACCGGAGCTTTCTTT.

The chain joins TRBV9 to TRBJ2-4, with D perhaps TRBD2 (6 bases). This CDR3 comprises 12 residues. V gave up 1 base and J gave up 9 bases, with 8 bases separating them. Germline-derived CDR1 and CDR2 are SGDLS and YYNGEE. The CDR3 reads CASSVQGGIQYF. CDR3 in DNA: TGTGCCAGCAGCGTACAGGGAGGCATTCAGTACTTC.

The rearrangement uses TRBV5-1 and TRBJ1-4, with D possibly being TRBD1 (5 bases). Germline assignment: CDR1 SGHRS and CDR2 YFSETQ. This CDR3 spans 15 amino acids. V was pared by 6 bases and J by 8 bases, with 20 bases between. The CDR3 DNA reads TGCGCCAGCAAAGCAGGCCCCACCGGGGGAGAAAAACTGTTTTTT. Amino acid sequence: CASKAGPTGGEKLFF.

A note on this clone: Different DNA sequences within this sample yield the same CDR3. J is TRBJ2-7 and V is TRBV28; 14 positions agree with TRBD2. The germline V gene has CDR1 MDHEN and CDR2 SYDVKM. V lost 2 bases to trimming and J lost 3 bases; unmatched junction nucleotides: 0. This CDR3 has 15 residues. The CDR3 nucleotides read TGTGCCAGCAGTTTAGGGACTAGCGGGAGCTACGAGCAGTACTTC. Its translation: CASSLGTSGSYEQYF.

The chain recombines TRBV12-3 or TRBV12-4 with TRBJ2-1, with D hard to call. The V and J ends lost 7 bases and 2 bases respectively, with 9 bases between them. The CDR3 totals 13 residues. The DNA for the CDR3 is TGTGCCAGCAACCCCAGTACCTACAATGAGCAGTTCTTC. It specifies CASNPSTYNEQFF.

This chain uses TRBV5-4 with TRBJ1-1, with 9 bases lining up with TRBD1. The J segment lost 2 bases and the V segment lost 0 bases, leaving 8 bases of the junction unmatched. This CDR3 has 17 residues. Germline V lookup: CDR1 SGHNT, CDR2 YYREEE (reference sequence). This chain's CDR3 is CASSLGGGQGVNTEAFF. In DNA, the CDR3 is TGTGCCAGCAGCTTGGGAGGGGGACAGGGTGTAAACACTGAAGCTTTCTTT.

The chain has TRBV2 and TRBJ1-5; D is unclear. The CDR3 covers 14 residues. In germline, CDR1 is SNHLY, CDR2 FYNNEI. Trimming cost V 6 bases and J 1 base, with 10 bases left between them. CDR3 sequence reads: CASSPSRSNQPQHF. The CDR3 DNA is TGTGCCAGCAGCCCTTCCAGGAGCAATCAGCCCCAGCATTTT.

This chain links TRBV12-5 with TRBJ1-1, with 9 bases matching TRBD1. Germline assignment: CDR1 LGHNT and CDR2 FRNRAP. This CDR3 spans 14 amino acids. Losses at the gene ends were 9 bases for V and 0 bases for J; bases not matched to a gene: 5. CDR3 nucleotide sequence: TGTGCTAGGGACAGGGGTCACATGAACACTGAAGCTTTCTTT. Protein product: CARDRGHMNTEAFF.

The rearrangement uses TRBV11-2 and TRBJ2-7; weak D call: TRBD2 (6 bases). The CDR3 is 15 amino acids. In germline, CDR1 is SGHAT, CDR2 FQNNGV. Trimming took off 1 base at V and 3 bases at J, with 13 bases between the two ends. CDR3 bases: TGTGCCAGCAGCTTAGGTGCTAGCGATTACTACGAGCAGTACTTC. Its protein product is CASSLGASDYYEQYF.

This chain uses TRBV1 with TRBJ2-1; the table's TRBD2 call for D was not verified on the DNA. TRBV1 has pseudogene status. The CDR3 length is 16 residues. The CDR3 DNA follows: TGCACCAGCAAATCAGCGGGAGGGAGGGATTACAATGAGCAGTTCTTC. Residues: CTSKSAGGRDYNEQFF.

The chain couples TRBV11-2 to TRBJ2-1, with D possibly being TRBD1 (6 bases). This CDR3 region has 14 residues. Germline assignment: CDR1 SGHAT and CDR2 FQNNGV. V shed 1 base and J shed 4 bases, with 8 bases lying between them. The DNA of the CDR3 is TGTGCCAGCAGCTTAGGGGACACTTACAATGAGCAGTTCTTC. This gives the protein CASSLGDTYNEQFF.

The CDR3 nucleotides read TGTGCCAGCAGTTTGGACAGGGTTGGTTCCTACGAGCAGTACTTC. Its protein product is CASSLDRVGSYEQYF. The rearrangement uses TRBV27 and TRBJ2-7; 8 bases map to TRBD1. The ends lost 3 bases at V and 1 base at J; junction bases unmatched: 5. This CDR3 region has 15 residues. Germline V lookup: CDR1 MNHEY, CDR2 SMNVEV (reference sequence).

This chain uses TRBV5-4 with TRBJ2-2; TRBD2 might be the D (5 bases). Germline V gene lookup returns CDR1 SGHNT and CDR2 YYREEE (reference sequence). The V end was cut by 0 bases, the J end by 6 bases, with 12 bases between. The CDR3 runs to 15 residues. CDR3 sequence: CASSLGMEVPGELFF. The CDR3 coding sequence is TGTGCCAGCAGCTTGGGGATGGAGGTGCCCGGGGAGCTGTTTTTT.

V and J are TRBV19 and TRBJ2-3; the D gene is possibly TRBD1 (5 bases). From germline, CDR1 is LNHDA and CDR2 SQIVND (reference sequence). The CDR3 runs to 16 residues. V lost 6 bases and J 1 base, leaving 17 bases between the germline ends. The CDR3 DNA is TGTGCCAGTAGCACCTCCGTAGGGGCCCGCACAGATACGCAGTATTTT. Its translation is CASSTSVGARTDTQYF.

The CDR3 nucleotides are TGTGCCAGCAGCCCCACGAGGGGGACAGCCTATCAGCCCCAGCATTTT. Protein sequence: CASSPTRGTAYQPQHF. The J gene is TRBJ1-5, the V gene TRBV11-3; 7 bases are a match to TRBD1. The CDR3 length is 16 residues. J lost 5 bases, V lost 5 bases, and 12 bases had no gene match. Per the germline V gene, CDR1 is SGHNT and CDR2 is YENEEA.